The T cell receptor (beta chain) described here comes from a study of cytomegalovirus exposure and HLA in healthy donors (dated by TCRdb to about 2017). For the study in its entirety: In an earlier analysis of fewer than 750 of the donors, 276 Gb of sequence data and about 110 million unique TCR beta sequences from roughly 180 million T cells were reported. In the later analysis, no new phenotypic data were used to find candidate immune exposures; instead, reliance was placed on TCR beta sequences and their occurrence across donors. Genome-wide SNP genotypes for about 60% of the roughly 670 donors were used in a later genetic analysis, which treated that subset as a discovery cohort. The study combined high-throughput TCR immunosequencing, statistical association of individual TCRs with disease status, and machine learning to predict cytomegalovirus infection status. A separate validation cohort of about 110 different subjects was used in addition to the approximately 670-subject first cohort. Roughly five DR-DQ haplotypes were handled as single units for association and clustering, since linkage in the cohort was strong. The genetic ancestry cluster associated with self-reported Caucasian donors included about 81% of the 398 genotyped donors. Donor age, sex, ethnicity and CMV serostatus were collected together with the repertoire data. Both class I and class II loci were covered by HLA typing, at four-digit resolution. Using immunosequencing, the study profiled T cell repertoires from 666 subjects and related those repertoires to cytomegalovirus serostatus. The number of donors typed differed by locus, with roughly 629-640 for A, B, C, DRB1 and DQB1, roughly 550 for DQA1, about 610 for DPA1, and 472 for DPB1. All discovery cohort repertoires had been generated using a single sequencing platform. To study patterns of TCR occurrence, a later analysis re-analyzed previously published TCR beta repertoires from several hundred donors and added high-resolution HLA genotyping. Among about 410 genotyped donors of the cohort, an average of around 220,000 unique TCR beta nucleotide sequences was sequenced per donor, of which about 20% were non-productive. The study aimed to test whether cataloging public T cell receptors could reveal signatures of past pathogen exposure. An earlier analysis of roughly 600 of the donors used high-throughput TCR beta sequencing to judge whether each TCR beta V gene segment behaved as functional or pseudogenic. Roughly 300 gigabases of sequencing data and 70 million to 100 million unique TCR sequences were included in an early release covering about 700 HLA-typed donors.

For this clone: Its recognized antigen is unknown. Base quality data are lacking; no much larger clone is found one base away.

The cysteine opens and the phenylalanine closes a CDR3 of 16 amino acids. The kept DNA is CDR3 alone, 48 bases in frame from the first base. Trimmed from V: 2 bases; trimmed from J: 7 bases; junction bases lacking a gene match: 7. The germline V gene sets CDR1 to KGHSH and CDR2 to LQKENI. Broader findings and caveats from the paper: An earlier analysis of 450 to 750 of the donors showed that most TCR beta V segments appeared in productive rearrangements either about 90% or about 30% of the time, which broadly matched IMGT annotations. Most TCR sequences were seen in very few donors, while some public TCRs were found in many individuals. For the cohort, immune exposure information was limited to CMV serostatus. A later analysis found that most CMV-associated TCR beta chains appeared HLA-restricted, with HLA associations seemingly driven largely by CMV exposure. Linkage disequilibrium might explain the correlated functional status among segregating V segments, but an unknown experimental factor could not be ruled out. This cohort had only TCR beta chains sequenced, and the lack of alpha or paired-chain data limited which features could be detected. Three of the identified cytomegalovirus-associated TCR beta chains were confirmed in vitro to be specific for cytomegalovirus antigens. Assigning TCR associations to individual alleles was difficult when HLA alleles, especially DR and DQ, strongly co-occurred. It was suggested by the authors that the approach could potentially be generalized to other disease states and immunological phenotypes. The classifier was reported to diagnose cytomegalovirus status with high specificity and sensitivity in both the original cohort and the validation cohort. A later genetic analysis reported fewer N-insertions in productive TCRs among donors in an Asian-associated ancestry cluster than the 666-donor mean. The sequencing pipeline was judged likely to have produced a cluster of highly shared sequence variants as a technical artifact. V-gene and J-gene trimming of TCR beta chains was associated with a missense DCLRE1C variant in a later genetic analysis, and the association was replicated in an independent cohort. Because HLA typing was missing for some donors at each locus, association tests included only the typed subset. A further reported finding was that TCR beta sequences accurately predicted the HLA-A and HLA-B alleles for most subjects in the first cohort. Some 15 rarely observed V segments, including chromosome 9 orphons, were excluded from the earlier analysis of some 590 of the donors because counts were too low. In a later analysis, several top co-occurrence clusters were reported to appear linked to parvovirus B19, influenza, CMV and Epstein-Barr virus. In a later analysis, the rate of TCR association differed among HLA loci, with DRB1 alleles having the most associated TCRs and HLA-C alleles having the fewest. Compared with equally common non-associated chains, HLA-associated TCR beta chains in a later analysis were more clonally expanded and had lower generation probabilities. Roughly uniform sequencing depth across donors was assumed in presence/absence analyses, although this assumption may not hold. A later analysis associated around 16,000 TCR beta sequences with specific HLA alleles at a false discovery rate of 0.05. Because the 87-base-pair reads could not distinguish some IMGT-functional V segments, including TRBV6-2 and TRBV6-3, those segments were excluded. The study listed 170 or so TCR beta chains as associated with cytomegalovirus.

Library construction relied on the immunoSEQ multiplex PCR assay. For the multiplex PCR, a mixture combining 60 forward primers for TCR Vbeta segments and 13 reverse primers for TCR Jbeta segments was used. Amplification of the CDR3 region of rearranged TCR beta genes was performed with a multiplex PCR assay on genomic DNA. On the Illumina HiSeq System, the amplified TCR beta libraries were sequenced as 87-base-pair reads. As for how the authors treated the data: In a later analysis, around 80 million unique TCR beta chains were counted across the approximately 640 repertoires, and roughly 11 million of these chains were shared by at least two donors. A nearest-neighbor algorithm error-corrected the raw reads and collapsed the reads into unique sequences, merging closely related sequences to remove PCR and sequencing errors. CDR3 sequences were aligned to IMGT reference sequences to assign V, D and J gene segments. Each retained sequence needed at least a six-nucleotide match to both a V gene segment and a J gene segment. Rearrangements were classified as productive when the CDR3 lacked stop codons and remained in frame with V and J, and all other rearrangements were classified as non-productive. CDR3 was defined by IMGT convention, running from the second conserved V-encoded cysteine to the conserved J-encoded phenylalanine. Sequences without an unambiguous match to a single V gene segment were excluded from the earlier analysis of approximately 560 of the donors. In an earlier analysis of 587 of the donors, V segments were called functional above 56.7% productive rearrangements and were called segregating when the between-donor standard deviation exceeded 5%. To diagnose cytomegalovirus status from the catalog of TCR beta chain sequences, a statistical classification framework was built. In a later analysis, TCR nucleotide sequences were compared against IMGT/GENE-DB human TR gene sequences so that V and J genes could be assigned. Using the TCRdist pipeline, a later analysis assigned CDR3 sequences along with most-parsimonious VDJ recombination scenarios. In a later analysis, each TCR beta chain was defined by its CDR3 amino acid sequence together with its V-gene family, and reads without a unique V-gene family were excluded. A later analysis removed 500 to 650 highly shared, low-generation-probability nucleotide sequences to deal with suspected cross-contamination and a sequencing artifact. In a later analysis, a clonal expansion index was calculated for each public chain from normalized within-repertoire ranks of inferred template counts. Generation probabilities in a later analysis came from a VDJ recombination model fitted to out-of-frame rearrangements, and those results were checked against IGoR. A later analysis scored TCR-TCR, TCR-HLA and TCR-CMV co-occurrence with hypergeometric tests, applying a repertoire-size bias correction to TCR pairs. False discovery rates were estimated in a later analysis by permuting HLA or CMV assignments 20 times. In a later analysis, co-occurring TCRs were grouped using DBSCAN, and TCRdist sequence similarity was added for clustering within HLA-allele-positive subsets. Repertoires with fewer than 30,000 or more than 120,000 public chains were left out of co-occurrence clustering, as were five repertoires with anomalous nucleotide sharing. TCRdb obtained this table from immuneACCESS and retained in-frame rearrangements with V and J assigned. These tables miss some clones; where compared with another copy, unresolved V genes account for less than half of the shortfall, and the remainder is unexplained. V and J calls plus clone size are reproduced from that table; the DNA served to infer D and trimming. Present in this sample are tens of thousands of clones, roughly 71% of which were seen just once. Jointly, the top ten make up roughly 12% of the sample.

The cohort comprised under 700 healthy bone marrow donors. Cohort members were all nominally healthy when sampled, although unrecorded immune exposures were likely present. The donor tested CMV seronegative and was one of the 352 seronegative cohort members. A peripheral blood sample was provided by each donor, and peripheral blood mononuclear cells were used for TCR beta sequencing. The Qiagen DNeasy Blood Extraction Kit was used to extract genomic DNA from the blood cell samples. The specimen was PBMCs. The V gene is TRBV18 and the J gene is TRBJ1-4; TRBD1 matches 10 bases in the middle. The source is a man in his 70s in good health and CMV-seronegative. CDR3 sequence: CASSPNAGQGLEKLFF. In nucleotide form, the sequence is TGTGCCAGCTCACCAAACGCGGGACAGGGGCTTGAAAAACTGTTTTTT.